A selection of T cell receptor beta chains follows, all from one sample in a study of T-cell memory formation after mild COVID-19. A single record per CDR3 protein comes from TCRdb applying MiXCR to the 5' RACE reads. The sample lists about 400,000 distinct CDR3 sequences; under 25% were seen once. The sequenced sample consisted of PBMCs or a T cell subset sorted from them (not recorded which). These receptors were taken from an adult woman who had mild COVID-19 (a few samples of this study predate the infection). Cell type and time point are not known. Each CDR3 is given with its conserved first and last residue. Fields, in order: V gene, D gene, clone size, CDR3 length, J gene, CDR3 DNA, CDR3 protein. The D gene is left open where the match is weak. Size tells how often a clone was seen (once, few, many) or the class of an expanded clone, and some rows leave it out.

v_gene: TRBV4-1
d_gene: -
abundance: few
len: 17
j_gene: TRBJ1-4
CDR3nt: TGCGCCAGCAGCCAAGGACTAGCGGGGGCAACTAATGAAAAACTGTTTTTT
CDR3aa: CASSQGLAGATNEKLFF

v_gene: TRBV24-1
d_gene: -
abundance: -
len: 11
j_gene: TRBJ2-1
CDR3nt: TGTGCCACCGGCCGAGGGAATGAGCAGTTCTTC
CDR3aa: CATGRGNEQFF

v_gene: TRBV5-5
d_gene: TRBD2
abundance: few
len: 15
j_gene: TRBJ2-3
CDR3nt: TGTGCCACCTCCTGGACTAGCGGGACTACAGATACGCAGTATTTT
CDR3aa: CATSWTSGTTDTQYF

v_gene: TRBV5-1
d_gene: TRBD1
abundance: -
len: 15
j_gene: TRBJ2-1
CDR3nt: TGCGCCAGCAGCCAGGCGGGACAGGGTTACAATGAGCAGTTCTTC
CDR3aa: CASSQAGQGYNEQFF

v_gene: TRBV18
d_gene: -
abundance: -
len: 14
j_gene: TRBJ2-7
CDR3nt: TGTGCCAGCTCAGACGCAGGGGATAGATACGAGCAGTACTTC
CDR3aa: CASSDAGDRYEQYF

v_gene: TRBV6-2/TRBV6-3
d_gene: TRBD2
abundance: -
len: 16
j_gene: TRBJ2-2
CDR3nt: TGTGCCAGCAGTTACATCGCGGGAGGGTACACCGGGGAGCTGTTTTTT
CDR3aa: CASSYIAGGYTGELFF

v_gene: TRBV7-9
d_gene: -
abundance: few
len: 16
j_gene: TRBJ1-4
CDR3nt: TGTGCCAGCAGCTTAGCGCAAGGGCGTGCTAATGAAAAACTGTTTTTT
CDR3aa: CASSLAQGRANEKLFF

v_gene: TRBV3-1
d_gene: TRBD1
abundance: -
len: 16
j_gene: TRBJ2-5
CDR3nt: TGTGCCAGCAGCCAAGAGTCCCGGGACAGATGGAAGACCCAGTACTTC
CDR3aa: CASSQESRDRWKTQYF

v_gene: TRBV7-2
d_gene: -
abundance: many
len: 16
j_gene: TRBJ1-2
CDR3nt: TGTGCCAGCAGCTTAGGGTCCCCAGGGGCTAACTATGGCTACACCTTC
CDR3aa: CASSLGSPGANYGYTF

v_gene: TRBV9
d_gene: -
abundance: -
len: 15
j_gene: TRBJ1-2
CDR3nt: TGTGCCAGCAGCGTGGGGACGGTGACTAACTATGGCTACACCTTC
CDR3aa: CASSVGTVTNYGYTF

v_gene: TRBV5-1
d_gene: TRBD1
abundance: few
len: 14
j_gene: TRBJ2-2
CDR3nt: TGCGCCAGCAGCGAGGGACAGGGAGCCGGGGAGCTGTTTTTT
CDR3aa: CASSEGQGAGELFF

v_gene: TRBV12-3/TRBV12-4
d_gene: TRBD1
abundance: few
len: 17
j_gene: TRBJ2-3
CDR3nt: TGTGCCAGCAGGAACTCCGGGACAGGGGCTGTCCGAGATACGCAGTATTTT
CDR3aa: CASRNSGTGAVRDTQYF

v_gene: TRBV12-3/TRBV12-4
d_gene: -
abundance: many
len: 17
j_gene: TRBJ2-3
CDR3nt: TGTGCCAGCAGCCCACCACGGGGGCCCGGCAGGTCAGATACGCAGTATTTT
CDR3aa: CASSPPRGPGRSDTQYF

v_gene: TRBV5-1
d_gene: -
abundance: few
len: 14
j_gene: TRBJ2-1
CDR3nt: TGCGCCAGCAGCTGGGCACCCGGGGGTGGTGAGCAGTTCTTC
CDR3aa: CASSWAPGGGEQFF

v_gene: TRBV5-1
d_gene: -
abundance: -
len: 16
j_gene: TRBJ2-3
CDR3nt: TGCGCCAGCAGCTTGGAGGGGGGCCCCCTCACAGATACGCAGTATTTT
CDR3aa: CASSLEGGPLTDTQYF

v_gene: TRBV9
d_gene: -
abundance: few
len: 15
j_gene: TRBJ1-2
CDR3nt: TGTGCCAGCAGCGTAGGCTCAGGGATGGGCTATGGCTACACCTTC
CDR3aa: CASSVGSGMGYGYTF

v_gene: TRBV12-3/TRBV12-4
d_gene: TRBD2
abundance: few
len: 16
j_gene: TRBJ2-7
CDR3nt: TGTGCCAGCAGTGCAGATACTAGCGGGACGGCCTACGAGCAGTACTTC
CDR3aa: CASSADTSGTAYEQYF

v_gene: TRBV7-7
d_gene: -
abundance: -
len: 14
j_gene: TRBJ2-5
CDR3nt: TGTGCCAGCAGCTCCCAGCCGGCTCAAGAGACCCAGTACTTC
CDR3aa: CASSSQPAQETQYF

v_gene: TRBV9
d_gene: -
abundance: -
len: 14
j_gene: TRBJ1-2
CDR3nt: TGTGCCAGCAGCGTAGCAGACAGCGCGAGAGGCTACACCTTC
CDR3aa: CASSVADSARGYTF

v_gene: TRBV4-2
d_gene: TRBD1
abundance: few
len: 14
j_gene: TRBJ2-7
CDR3nt: TGTGCCAGCAGCCGGGGACAGGGGGCTGACGAGCAGTACTTC
CDR3aa: CASSRGQGADEQYF

v_gene: TRBV7-3
d_gene: TRBD1
abundance: -
len: 13
j_gene: TRBJ2-7
CDR3nt: TGTGCCAGCAGCCGGGGACAGGGCTACGAGCAGTACTTC
CDR3aa: CASSRGQGYEQYF

v_gene: TRBV20-1
d_gene: -
abundance: -
len: 15
j_gene: TRBJ2-5
CDR3nt: TGCAGTGCTATTATGGCATCAGAAGGGGGAGAGACCCAGTACTTC
CDR3aa: CSAIMASEGGETQYF

v_gene: TRBV4-3
d_gene: TRBD1
abundance: -
len: 14
j_gene: TRBJ1-2
CDR3nt: TGCGCCAGCAGCCAAGGAAGAACAGGGGTCGGCTACACCTTC
CDR3aa: CASSQGRTGVGYTF

v_gene: TRBV19
d_gene: TRBD2
abundance: -
len: 18
j_gene: TRBJ2-1
CDR3nt: TGTGCCAGTAGTATAAGTCGGTTAGCGGGGGGCTCCTACAATGAGCAGTTCTTC
CDR3aa: CASSISRLAGGSYNEQFF

v_gene: TRBV12-3/TRBV12-4
d_gene: -
abundance: -
len: 16
j_gene: TRBJ1-6
CDR3nt: TGTGCCAGCAGGATCATGCGACAGGCCTCTAATTCACCCCTCCACTTT
CDR3aa: CASRIMRQASNSPLHF

v_gene: TRBV7-2
d_gene: -
abundance: few
len: 13
j_gene: TRBJ2-7
CDR3nt: TGTGCCAGCAGCTCCTTACAGAGCTACGAGCAGTACTTC
CDR3aa: CASSSLQSYEQYF

v_gene: TRBV5-5
d_gene: TRBD1
abundance: few
len: 13
j_gene: TRBJ2-1
CDR3nt: TGTGCCAGCAGCCTGACAGGGTGGAAGGGGCAGTTCTTC
CDR3aa: CASSLTGWKGQFF

v_gene: TRBV11-2
d_gene: TRBD2
abundance: -
len: 17
j_gene: TRBJ2-7
CDR3nt: TGTGCCAGCAGCGAACATAGCGGGAGTTCGTGGGCTCTCGAGCAGTACTTC
CDR3aa: CASSEHSGSSWALEQYF

v_gene: TRBV12-3/TRBV12-4
d_gene: -
abundance: many
len: 15
j_gene: TRBJ2-7
CDR3nt: TGTGCTTCAGCTCGGATTTTGTCGTACCCCAACGAGCAGTACTTC
CDR3aa: CASARILSYPNEQYF

v_gene: TRBV20-1
d_gene: TRBD2
abundance: -
len: 16
j_gene: TRBJ2-3
CDR3nt: TGCAGTGCTAGAGTCGTTGCGGGAGGAAAGAGAGATACGCAGTATTTT
CDR3aa: CSARVVAGGKRDTQYF

v_gene: TRBV5-1
d_gene: -
abundance: few
len: 11
j_gene: TRBJ2-5
CDR3nt: TGCGCCAGCAGCACGGTGGAGACCCAGTACTTC
CDR3aa: CASSTVETQYF

v_gene: TRBV2
d_gene: -
abundance: few
len: 15
j_gene: TRBJ2-6
CDR3nt: TGTGCCAGCATGGGACCTTTGTCTGGGGCCAACGTCCTGACTTTC
CDR3aa: CASMGPLSGANVLTF

v_gene: TRBV29-1
d_gene: TRBD2
abundance: many
len: 16
j_gene: TRBJ2-7
CDR3nt: TGCAGCGTTGCCCCCCTAGGGCTAGCGGTGCCCTACGAGCAGTACTTC
CDR3aa: CSVAPLGLAVPYEQYF

v_gene: TRBV9
d_gene: -
abundance: -
len: 15
j_gene: TRBJ2-5
CDR3nt: TGTGCCAGCAGCTTAAATCGGGGGATTCGGGAGACCCAGTACTTC
CDR3aa: CASSLNRGIRETQYF

v_gene: TRBV11-2
d_gene: -
abundance: -
len: 13
j_gene: TRBJ2-5
CDR3nt: TGTGCCAGCAGCTTATCTTCTTGGGAGACCCAGTACTTC
CDR3aa: CASSLSSWETQYF

v_gene: TRBV5-1
d_gene: -
abundance: few
len: 16
j_gene: TRBJ2-2
CDR3nt: TGCGCCAGCAGCCGATACGAAGGGGGGAGCACCGGGGAGCTGTTTTTT
CDR3aa: CASSRYEGGSTGELFF

v_gene: TRBV6-2/TRBV6-3
d_gene: -
abundance: few
len: 14
j_gene: TRBJ1-5
CDR3nt: TGTGCCAGCAGTACCCTTATAGGCAATCAGCCCCAGCATTTT
CDR3aa: CASSTLIGNQPQHF

v_gene: TRBV6-5
d_gene: -
abundance: few
len: 14
j_gene: TRBJ2-3
CDR3nt: TGTGCCAGCAGTTACACGGGGGTAGCAGATACGCAGTATTTT
CDR3aa: CASSYTGVADTQYF

v_gene: TRBV5-4
d_gene: TRBD1
abundance: -
len: 15
j_gene: TRBJ1-1
CDR3nt: TGTGCCAGCAGCTTGTCTTTCCAGGGGGCCACTGAAGCTTTCTTT
CDR3aa: CASSLSFQGATEAFF

v_gene: TRBV6-1
d_gene: -
abundance: -
len: 14
j_gene: TRBJ2-2
CDR3nt: TGTGCCGGGACGCGGAGCCGGACCACCGGGGAGCTGTTTTTT
CDR3aa: CAGTRSRTTGELFF

v_gene: TRBV7-3
d_gene: -
abundance: few
len: 15
j_gene: TRBJ1-1
CDR3nt: TGTGCCAGCAGCTTATCCCGCGTAGGGAGCACTGAAGCTTTCTTT
CDR3aa: CASSLSRVGSTEAFF

v_gene: TRBV6-1
d_gene: -
abundance: few
len: 13
j_gene: TRBJ1-2
CDR3nt: TGTGCCAGCAATGAACCTATTCGGCGGGGCTACACCTTC
CDR3aa: CASNEPIRRGYTF

v_gene: TRBV5-1
d_gene: TRBD2
abundance: -
len: 15
j_gene: TRBJ2-1
CDR3nt: TGCGCCAGCAGCTGGGGACTAGCGGGGTACAATGAGCAGTTCTTC
CDR3aa: CASSWGLAGYNEQFF

v_gene: TRBV15
d_gene: -
abundance: -
len: 13
j_gene: TRBJ2-1
CDR3nt: TGTGCCACCAGCAGAGTTCGGGGTGGTGAGCAGTTCTTC
CDR3aa: CATSRVRGGEQFF

v_gene: TRBV12-3/TRBV12-4
d_gene: -
abundance: -
len: 15
j_gene: TRBJ1-5
CDR3nt: TGTGCCAGCAGTTTATCATTCTCCACCAATCAGCCCCAGCATTTT
CDR3aa: CASSLSFSTNQPQHF

v_gene: TRBV20-1
d_gene: -
abundance: few
len: 17
j_gene: TRBJ2-2
CDR3nt: TGCAGTGCTCGAAGTCCTCAGGCCGGAGCGAACACCGGGGAGCTGTTTTTT
CDR3aa: CSARSPQAGANTGELFF

v_gene: TRBV7-9
d_gene: TRBD2
abundance: -
len: 15
j_gene: TRBJ2-1
CDR3nt: TGTGCCAGCAGCTTAGGCACTAGCGAGAGGGATGAGCAGTTCTTC
CDR3aa: CASSLGTSERDEQFF

v_gene: TRBV19
d_gene: -
abundance: few
len: 15
j_gene: TRBJ2-7
CDR3nt: TGTGCCAGTAGTACCCGGGACTTGAGCTCCTACGAGCAGTACTTC
CDR3aa: CASSTRDLSSYEQYF

v_gene: TRBV7-9
d_gene: -
abundance: -
len: 15
j_gene: TRBJ2-3
CDR3nt: TGTGCCAGCAGCTATAGCGGAGCTAGCACAGATACGCAGTATTTT
CDR3aa: CASSYSGASTDTQYF

v_gene: TRBV7-2
d_gene: -
abundance: few
len: 15
j_gene: TRBJ1-5
CDR3nt: TGTGCCAGCAGCCCGGTCGACTGGGGTAATCAGCCCCAGCATTTT
CDR3aa: CASSPVDWGNQPQHF